This T cell receptor beta chain was observed in a study of T cell repertoires in cytomegalovirus infection. The overall study: Both a matching HLA type and CMV infection were indicated by public TCR beta signatures.

CDR1 is LNHDA and CDR2 is SQIVND in the germline V gene (reference sequence). CDR3 size: 14 residues. Trimming removed 6 bases from V and 2 bases from J, with 11 bases in between. TCRdb ran MiXCR on the reads and lists one entry per CDR3 protein. The table records 300,000 or so distinct CDR3 sequences, 25% of them present only once. Turning to this clonotype: What it binds is unknown.

This chain links TRBV19 with TRBJ1-5, with D unresolved. The receptor was derived from a human donor in good health (CMV status not recorded). Some clones in this sample may be carry-over from other donors' samples. Sequencing used cultured PBMCs, obtained from culture after CMV antigen stimulation. The CDR3 bases are TGTGCCAGTAGCCCGCCGGTCCGCAATCAGCCCCAGCATTTT. It is translated as CASSPPVRNQPQHF.